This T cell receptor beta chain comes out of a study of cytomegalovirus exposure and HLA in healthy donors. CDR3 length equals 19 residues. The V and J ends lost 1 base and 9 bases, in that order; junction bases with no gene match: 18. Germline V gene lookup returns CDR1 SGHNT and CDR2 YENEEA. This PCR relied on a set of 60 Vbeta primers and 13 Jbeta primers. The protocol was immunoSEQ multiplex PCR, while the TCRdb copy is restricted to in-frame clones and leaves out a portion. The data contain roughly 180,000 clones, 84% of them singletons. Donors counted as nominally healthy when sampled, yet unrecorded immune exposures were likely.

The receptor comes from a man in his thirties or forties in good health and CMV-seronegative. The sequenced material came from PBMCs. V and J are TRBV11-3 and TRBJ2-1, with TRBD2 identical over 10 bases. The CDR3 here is CASSLVPGSAGGQQSEQFF. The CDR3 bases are TGTGCCAGCAGCTTAGTCCCCGGGTCAGCGGGAGGGCAGCAGAGTGAGCAGTTCTTC.